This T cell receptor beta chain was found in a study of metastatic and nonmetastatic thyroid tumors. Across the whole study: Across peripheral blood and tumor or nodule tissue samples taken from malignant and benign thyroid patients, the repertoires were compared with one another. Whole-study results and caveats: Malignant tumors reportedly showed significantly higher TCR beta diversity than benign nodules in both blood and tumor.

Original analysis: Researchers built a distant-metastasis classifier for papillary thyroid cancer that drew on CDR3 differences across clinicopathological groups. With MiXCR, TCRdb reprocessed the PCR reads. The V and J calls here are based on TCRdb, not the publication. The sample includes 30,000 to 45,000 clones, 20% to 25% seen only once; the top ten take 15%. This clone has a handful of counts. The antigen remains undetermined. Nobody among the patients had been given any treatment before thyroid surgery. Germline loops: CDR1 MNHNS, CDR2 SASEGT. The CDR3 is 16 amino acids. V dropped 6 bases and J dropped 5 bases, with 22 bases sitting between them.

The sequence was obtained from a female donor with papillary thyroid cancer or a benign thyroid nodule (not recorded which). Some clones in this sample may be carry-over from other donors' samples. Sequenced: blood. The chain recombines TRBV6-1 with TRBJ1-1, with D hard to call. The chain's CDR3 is CASRPLAQEGSTEAFF. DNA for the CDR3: TGTGCCAGCAGACCCCTCGCGCAGGAAGGGAGTACTGAAGCTTTCTTT.